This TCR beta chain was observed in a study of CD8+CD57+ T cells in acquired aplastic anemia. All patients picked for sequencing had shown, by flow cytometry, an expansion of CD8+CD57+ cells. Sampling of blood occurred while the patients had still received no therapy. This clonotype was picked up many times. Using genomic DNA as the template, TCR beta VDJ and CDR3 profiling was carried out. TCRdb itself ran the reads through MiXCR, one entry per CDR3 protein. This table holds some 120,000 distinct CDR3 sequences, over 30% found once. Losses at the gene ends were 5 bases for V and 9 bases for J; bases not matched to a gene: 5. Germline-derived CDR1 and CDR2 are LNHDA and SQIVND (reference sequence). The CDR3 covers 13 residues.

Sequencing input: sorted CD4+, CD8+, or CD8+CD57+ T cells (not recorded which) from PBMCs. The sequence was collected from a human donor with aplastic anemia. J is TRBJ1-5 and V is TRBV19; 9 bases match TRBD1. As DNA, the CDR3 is TGTGCCAGTAGTGGACAGGGGCTCGGGCCCCAGCATTTT. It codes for CASSGQGLGPQHF. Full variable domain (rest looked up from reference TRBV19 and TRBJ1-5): DGGITQSPKYLFRKEGQNVTLSCEQNLNHDAMYWYRQDPGQGLRLIYYSQIVNDFQKGDIAEGYSVSREKKESFPLTVTSAQKNPTAFYLCASSGQGLGPQHFGDGTRLSIL.